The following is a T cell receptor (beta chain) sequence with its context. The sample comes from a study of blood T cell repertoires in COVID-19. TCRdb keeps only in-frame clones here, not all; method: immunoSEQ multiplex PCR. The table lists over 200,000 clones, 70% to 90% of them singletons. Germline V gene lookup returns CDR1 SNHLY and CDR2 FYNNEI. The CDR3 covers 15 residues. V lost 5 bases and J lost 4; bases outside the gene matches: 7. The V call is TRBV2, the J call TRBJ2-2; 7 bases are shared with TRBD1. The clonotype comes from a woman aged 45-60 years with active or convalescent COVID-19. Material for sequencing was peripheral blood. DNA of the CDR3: TGTGCCAGCAGTTTACAGGGGAGAGCCACCGGGGAGCTGTTTTTT. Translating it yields CASSLQGRATGELFF. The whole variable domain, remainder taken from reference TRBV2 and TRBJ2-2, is EPEVTQTPSHQVTQMGQEVILRCVPISNHLYFYWYRQILGQKVEFLVSFYNNEISEKSEIFDDQFSVERPDGSNFTLKIRSTKLEDSAMYFCASSLQGRATGELFFGEGSRLTVL.